The rows below give T cell receptor beta chains drawn from one sample of a study of CD8 T cells in ankylosing spondylitis. TCRdb passed the 5' RACE reads through MiXCR, listing each CDR3 protein once. The table has fewer than 450,000 distinct CDR3 sequences, 17% seen once. Sequenced: blood, either unsorted or a sorted T cell fraction (not recorded which). The receptors here all came from a male donor with ankylosing spondylitis. Each CDR3 is given with its conserved first and last residue. A D gene is named only where the DNA matches it firmly. Some rows have no size entry. The others give once, few or many, or a class for an expanded clone.

.	TRBV2	.	TRBJ2-1	TGTGCCAGCAGTGGGCAGCCAGGCGCCTACAATGAGCAGTTCTTC	CASSGQPGAYNEQFF
TRBD1	TRBV20-1	many	TRBJ1-2	TGCAGTGCTGGTTCCCAGGGGGCTAATGGCTACACCTTC	CSAGSQGANGYTF
TRBD1	TRBV15	.	TRBJ1-1	TGTGCCACCAGCAGAGCCGACAGGGGCACTGAAGCTTTCTTT	CATSRADRGTEAFF
.	TRBV10-3	.	TRBJ2-2	TGTGCCATCAGTGGGGGTCCAGGGCCCCCGGTGTACGGGGAGCTGTTTTTT	CAISGGPGPPVYGELFF
TRBD1	TRBV19	.	TRBJ1-4	TGTGCCAGTCGCAGGACAGGACTGGCAACTAATGAAAAACTGTTTTTT	CASRRTGLATNEKLFF
.	TRBV5-4	few	TRBJ2-4	TGTGCCAGCAGCTTTTTTGGGCTAGCCAAAAACATTCAGTACTTC	CASSFFGLAKNIQYF
.	TRBV9	.	TRBJ2-5	TGTGCCAGCAGCGTAGAAGCTAGTCGGGAGACCCAGTACTTC	CASSVEASRETQYF
.	TRBV4-2	.	TRBJ2-7	TGTGCCAGCAGCCAATCGACTAGTACCTACGAGCAGTACTTC	CASSQSTSTYEQYF
.	TRBV7-8	once	TRBJ1-1	TGTGCCAGCAGCTTAGAGTCGGGGGGAAAAGCTTTCTTT	CASSLESGGKAFF
.	TRBV20-1	few	TRBJ2-7	TGCAGTGCTAGACGCGTGGGGATGGACTACGAGCAGTACTTC	CSARRVGMDYEQYF
.	TRBV7-8	few	TRBJ2-7	TGTGCCAGCAGCTTAGCCCAACGGGGGACCGAGCAGTACTTC	CASSLAQRGTEQYF
.	TRBV7-8	.	TRBJ2-5	TGTGCCAGCAGCATGGACAGCGTCCAAGAGACCCAGTACTTC	CASSMDSVQETQYF
.	TRBV29-1	.	TRBJ1-3	TGCAGCGTTGGAGGCAGCAGCTCTGGAAACACCATATATTTT	CSVGGSSSGNTIYF
.	TRBV4-2	.	TRBJ2-1	TGTGCCAGCAGCTCTCATGGGGAATCCCCACCCTACAATGAGCAGTTCTTC	CASSSHGESPPYNEQFF
.	TRBV11-1	many	TRBJ2-5	TGTGCCAGCAGCCAAGACCTCCAAGAGACCCAGTACTTC	CASSQDLQETQYF
.	TRBV2	few	TRBJ2-2	TGTGCCAGCAGTGAAGGTGGGGACACCGGGGAGCTGTTTTTT	CASSEGGDTGELFF
.	TRBV7-9	.	TRBJ2-1	TGTGCCAGCAGCTTAGCGCGTCGCCCGAATGAGCAGTTCTTC	CASSLARRPNEQFF
.	TRBV12-3/TRBV12-4	many	TRBJ1-5	TGTGCCAGCAGTCCAAACCCTCCCGGGGATCGCAATCAGCCCCAGCATTTT	CASSPNPPGDRNQPQHF
.	TRBV6-6	few	TRBJ2-7	TGTGCCAGCAAAGAAACAGGTCCTTACGAGCAGTACTTC	CASKETGPYEQYF
TRBD2	TRBV9	.	TRBJ2-1	TGTGCCAGCAGCGTTGTGTCGGGGGGTGAGCAGTTCTTC	CASSVVSGGEQFF
TRBD2	TRBV4-1	.	TRBJ2-1	TGCGCCAGCAGCCAAGATAGCGGGGGGTACAATGAGCAGTTCTTC	CASSQDSGGYNEQFF
TRBD1	TRBV15	few	TRBJ2-2	TGTGCCACCAGCAGAGTGGACAGGGCCGGCGGGGAGCTGTTTTTT	CATSRVDRAGGELFF
.	TRBV9	few	TRBJ2-1	TGTGCCAGCAGCGTAGCGGGAGTAAGGTACAATGAGCAGTTCTTC	CASSVAGVRYNEQFF
TRBD2	TRBV20-1	few	TRBJ2-7	TGCAGTGCTAGAGATGAGGTTCCCAGCGGGAGGGCCTTGGGCGAGCAGTACTTC	CSARDEVPSGRALGEQYF
TRBD1	TRBV29-1	.	TRBJ2-3	TGCAGCGTTGAAGCTATAGGGGGCGATAAAGATACGCAGTATTTT	CSVEAIGGDKDTQYF
.	TRBV6-1	many	TRBJ2-1	TGTGCCAGCAGTGCCGGCTCCTACAATGAGCAGTTCTTC	CASSAGSYNEQFF
.	TRBV6-2/TRBV6-3	.	TRBJ1-1	TGTGCCAGCAGTTATTGGGACGGTGAAGCTTTCTTT	CASSYWDGEAFF
TRBD2	TRBV7-6	few	TRBJ2-1	TGTGCCAGCAGCTTTCTAGCGGGAGAGGACTTGATATACAATGAGCAGTTCTTC	CASSFLAGEDLIYNEQFF
.	TRBV28	.	TRBJ2-1	TGTGCCAGCAGGCTTACCGGGACCGAATTCTACAATGAGCAGTTCTTC	CASRLTGTEFYNEQFF
TRBD2	TRBV11-2	.	TRBJ2-2	TGTGCCAGCAGCTTAAGGGATAGGACTAGCGGGACCGCGAACACCGGGGAGCTGTTTTTT	CASSLRDRTSGTANTGELFF
.	TRBV12-3/TRBV12-4	many	TRBJ1-1	TGTGCCAGCAGCCACGCGGGACTCGGCGGGACTGAAGCTTTCTTT	CASSHAGLGGTEAFF
TRBD1	TRBV27	many	TRBJ1-5	TGTGCCAGCAGTTACAGGGGCGACCAGCCCCAGCATTTT	CASSYRGDQPQHF